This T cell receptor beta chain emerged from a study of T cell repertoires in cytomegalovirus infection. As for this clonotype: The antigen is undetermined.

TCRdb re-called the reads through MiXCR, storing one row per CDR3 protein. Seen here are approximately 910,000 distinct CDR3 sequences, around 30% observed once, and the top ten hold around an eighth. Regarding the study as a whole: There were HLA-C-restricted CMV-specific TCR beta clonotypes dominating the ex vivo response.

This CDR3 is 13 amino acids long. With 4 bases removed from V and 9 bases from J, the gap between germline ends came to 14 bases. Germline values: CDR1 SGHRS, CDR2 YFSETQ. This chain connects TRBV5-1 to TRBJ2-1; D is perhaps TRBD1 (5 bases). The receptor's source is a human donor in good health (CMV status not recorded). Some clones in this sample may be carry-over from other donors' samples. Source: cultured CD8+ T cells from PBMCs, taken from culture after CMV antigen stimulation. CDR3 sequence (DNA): TGCGCCAGCAGCCCTCCAGGGCAGGGTGAGCAGTTCTTC. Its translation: CASSPPGQGEQFF.